This TCR beta chain was recorded in a study of blood T cell repertoires in COVID-19. Looking at the study overall: There were acute and convalescent COVID-19 samples, and they came from the United States, Italy and Spain. T cells, B-cell-depleted T cells, or PBMCs provided the cDNA or gDNA that served as material.

In the study's own analysis: From reference gene primer amplification, estimates of nucleated cell counts were derived. Profiled with immunoSEQ multiplex PCR; TCRdb holds only in-frame clones, not every one. For V, J and clone size, that table is used; D and trimming come from the DNA. The sample has about 25,000 clones; 88% are singletons. The CDR3 covers 15 residues. Trimming removed 2 bases from V and 6 bases from J, with 17 bases in between. Germline V gives CDR1 SGHTA, CDR2 FQGNSA. Sequenced input: peripheral blood. The genes are TRBV7-2 and TRBJ2-7; D is perhaps TRBD2 (6 bases). The source is a man between 65 and 85 years old with acute or convalescent COVID-19. The CDR3 spells CASSLPPGSEGEQYF. CDR3 bases: TGTGCCAGCAGCTTACCCCCGGGATCGGAGGGCGAGCAGTACTTC.